The text below deals with one T cell receptor (beta chain). Authors' data handling: Reference gene primer amplification gave estimated nucleated cell counts. Clones were sequenced by immunoSEQ multiplex PCR, and TCRdb holds only the in-frame ones, with some missing. V, J and clone size reflect that table, while D and trimming were determined from the DNA. Here the sample spans some 280,000 clones, 89% being singletons. These data originate in a study of blood T cell repertoires in COVID-19. Study-level background: The United States, Italy and Spain were the sources of the acute and convalescent COVID-19 samples. Nucleic acid was either cDNA or gDNA, and it came from T cells, B-cell-depleted T cells, or PBMCs.

V gave up 0 bases and J gave up 6 bases; unmatched junction bases: 2. The CDR3 loop spans 16 amino acids. Per germline, CDR1 MNHNY and CDR2 SVGAGI (reference sequence). V usage is TRBV6-6 and J usage is TRBJ2-1; the match to TRBD2 covers 13 bases. Sequenced sample: peripheral blood. This clonotype originated in an older woman with acute or convalescent COVID-19. CDR3 region: CASSYSGLAGVNEQFF. CDR3 bases: TGTGCCAGCAGTTACTCAGGACTAGCGGGAGTCAATGAGCAGTTCTTC.